These 7 T cell receptor beta chains came from one sample sequenced in a study of blood T cell repertoires in COVID-19. Sequencing used immunoSEQ multiplex PCR; TCRdb keeps in-frame clones, though not all of them. The sample has more than 200,000 clones, 75% to 90% seen once; the top ten hold roughly 4%. Sequenced input: PBMCs or T cells enriched from blood (not recorded which). The source is a woman aged 25 to 39 who had recovered from COVID-19.

V gene TRBV28 combines with J gene TRBJ1-2; TRBD1 might be the D (6 bases). The CDR3 loop spans 15 amino acids. Germline loops: CDR1 MDHEN, CDR2 SYDVKM. V was shortened by 6 bases and J by 5 bases, with 19 bases between the two germline ends. Written as DNA, the CDR3 is TGTGCCAGCAGAACCCCCGGCACAGGGTCGTATGGCTACACCTTC. It yields the protein CASRTPGTGSYGYTF.

V and J are TRBV28 and TRBJ1-5; a possible D gene is TRBD1 (6 bases). Germline CDR1 and CDR2: MDHEN and SYDVKM. This CDR3 spans 16 amino acids. Trimming took 7 bases from V and 3 from J, leaving 19 bases between them. CDR3 region: CASTSGVLRANQPQHF. The DNA for the CDR3 is TGTGCCAGCACCTCAGGGGTCCTTAGGGCCAATCAGCCCCAGCATTTT.

This sequence joins TRBV19 and TRBJ1-5; D is unclear. The V gene's germline CDR1 is LNHDA and CDR2 SQIVND (reference sequence). This CDR3 has 14 residues. Deletions cut 5 bases from V and 6 bases from J, with 14 bases between. CDR3 residues: CASSSEVESQPQHF. The DNA for the CDR3 is TGTGCCAGTAGTTCCGAGGTTGAAAGTCAGCCCCAGCATTTT.

The J gene is TRBJ1-2, the V gene TRBV28, with D unclear. Germline V gene data show CDR1 as MDHEN and CDR2 as SYDVKM. The germline V and J ends were trimmed by 1 base and 0 bases, with 12 bases remaining between them. This CDR3 region has 16 residues. The CDR3: CASSLSPGLANYGYTF. CDR3 sequence (DNA): TGTGCCAGCAGTTTATCCCCTGGACTAGCTAACTATGGCTACACCTTC.

Comments on this clone: An end of the junction differs from the germline gene, which may be a read error. The J gene is TRBJ1-2, the V gene TRBV19; no definite D call. The CDR3 has 12 residues. Germline CDR1 reads LNHDA; CDR2 reads SQIVND (reference sequence). The CDR3: CASRSSQAPIHF. In DNA, the CDR3 is TGTGCCAGTAGAAGTTCGCAGGCCCCGATCCACTTC.

The V gene is TRBV28, the J gene TRBJ1-2; D is unresolved. The CDR3 has 16 amino acids. Germline V gene sequence: CDR1 MDHEN, CDR2 SYDVKM. Trimming stripped 7 bases from V and 0 bases from J, with 18 bases between. The CDR3 is CASKISYTSSNYGYTF. The CDR3 DNA reads TGTGCCAGCAAAATCTCATACACCTCGTCTAACTATGGCTACACCTTC.

This chain connects TRBV5-1 to TRBJ2-1; 11 positions match TRBD2. The germline V gene encodes CDR1 SGHRS and CDR2 YFSETQ. J was trimmed by 6 bases and V by 10 bases; bases with no gene match: 12. This CDR3 is built from 15 residues. As DNA, the CDR3 is TGCGCCTCCAGCAGAGGGACTAGCGGAGTCAATGAGCAGTTCTTC. It is translated as CASSRGTSGVNEQFF.